Below, 18 T cell receptor beta chains from the same sample are listed, as sequenced in a study of CD8 T cells in Susac syndrome. The authors reverse transcribed roughly 0.5 to 1 ug RNA with random hexamers. Using its own MiXCR run on the immunoSEQ multiplex PCR reads, TCRdb lists one record per CDR3 protein. This table holds 300,000 to 350,000 distinct CDR3 sequences, 90% to 95% found once. Input material: CD4+ T cells from PBMCs. All receptors derive from a human donor with multiple sclerosis.

The chain joins TRBV29-1 to TRBJ2-7; a weak D match, TRBD2 (6 bases). This CDR3 spans 13 amino acids. The germline CDR1 and CDR2 sequences are SQVTM and ANQGSEA. The V gene lost 2 bases and the J gene lost 4 bases, with 12 bases spanning the gap. This CDR3 is CSVELGGPYEQYF. The DNA of the CDR3 is TGCAGCGTTGAACTTGGAGGGCCTTACGAGCAGTACTTC.

The chain is built from TRBV5-5 and TRBJ2-6; possibly TRBD2 for D (5 bases). V lost 4 bases and J 0 bases, leaving 8 bases between the germline ends. The CDR3 has 15 residues. The germline V gene has CDR1 SGHKS and CDR2 YYEKEE (reference sequence). The chain's CDR3 is CASSPAGSGANVLTF. The CDR3 DNA reads as TGTGCCAGCAGCCCGGCGGGCTCTGGGGCCAACGTCCTGACTTTC.

V and J are TRBV12-3 or TRBV12-4 and TRBJ1-1; 8 positions match TRBD1. V was pared by 5 bases and J by 5 bases, with 10 bases of the junction left unmatched. The CDR3 is 15 amino acids. Here the CDR3 DNA reads TGTGCCAGCAGTCCAAGACAGGGGCGTCGAACTGAAGCTTTCTTT. This codes for CASSPRQGRRTEAFF.

The chain has TRBV12-3 or TRBV12-4 and TRBJ2-5, with TRBD2 matching over 8 bases. V gave up 3 bases and J gave up 11 bases; unmatched junction bases: 5. CDR3 size: 12 residues. CDR3 DNA sequence: TGTGCCAGCAGTTTCGGGGGGGGTTCGCAGTACTTC. This gives the protein CASSFGGGSQYF.

The V call is TRBV3-1, the J call TRBJ2-1, with 16 bases lining up with TRBD2. The J segment lost 3 bases and the V segment lost 1 base, leaving 6 bases of the junction unmatched. Germline V CDR1 and CDR2: LGHDT, YNNKEL (reference sequence). The CDR3 runs to 19 residues. CDR3 coding DNA: TGTGCCAGCAGCCAAGTCTCGGGACTAGCGGGAGGGCTCTACAATGAGCAGTTCTTC. Its translation: CASSQVSGLAGGLYNEQFF.

The rearrangement uses TRBV29-1 and TRBJ2-1; 10 bases match TRBD2. Germline CDR1 reads SQVTM; CDR2 reads ANQGSEA. The V gene end was trimmed by 2 bases and the J gene end by 7 bases; junction bases not matched to a gene: 14. The CDR3 is 17 amino acids. The CDR3 DNA reads TGCAGCGTTGAAAGGCGGCTAGCGGGAGACTCAGCGAATGAGCAGTTCTTC. Its translation is CSVERRLAGDSANEQFF.

This clonotype was detected a few times. The V gene is TRBV3-1, the J gene TRBJ1-5; D not certain. CDR3 length: 12 amino acids. Trimming took off 4 bases at V and 6 bases at J, with 7 bases between the two ends. Germline CDR1 reads LGHDT; CDR2 reads YNNKEL (reference sequence). The CDR3 sequence is CASSPLGQPQHF. CDR3 DNA sequence: TGTGCCAGCAGCCCTTTGGGTCAGCCCCAGCATTTT.

This chain links TRBV2 with TRBJ1-5; the D is unclear. Germline loops: CDR1 SNHLY, CDR2 FYNNEI. V was shortened by 3 bases and J by 2 bases, with 8 bases between the two germline ends. This CDR3 is built from 14 residues. The CDR3 coding sequence is TGTGCCAGCAGTGAGCGCACGGGCAATCAGCCCCAGCATTTT. Its protein product is CASSERTGNQPQHF.

The CDR3 DNA sequence: TGTGCCAGCAGCTTATTTAGGCCAGGGAGAGGGAACACTGAAGCTTTCTTT. Its protein product is CASSLFRPGRGNTEAFF. V gene TRBV7-8 combines with J gene TRBJ1-1, with a possible D match to TRBD1 (5 bases). The CDR3 has 17 residues. The germline CDR1 and CDR2 sequences are SGHVS and FQNEAQ. Trimming removed 2 bases from V and 1 base from J, with 17 bases in between.

The chain combines TRBV19 with TRBJ2-1; a weak D match, TRBD2 (6 bases). The V end lost 5 bases, the J end lost 10 bases, and 18 bases lay between the germline ends. CDR1 is LNHDA and CDR2 is SQIVND in the germline V gene (reference sequence). The CDR3 covers 14 residues. The CDR3 loop is CASSFGGDAREQFF. CDR3 bases: TGTGCCAGTAGTTTTGGCGGGGATGCTCGGGAGCAGTTCTTC.

The DNA of the CDR3 is TGTGCCAGTAAAAAGGTTTCTGGGGCCAACGTCCTGACTTTC. Its translation: CASKKVSGANVLTF. This chain connects TRBV19 to TRBJ2-6; D gene unclear. This CDR3 has 14 amino acids. The germline gives CDR1 LNHDA, CDR2 SQIVND (reference sequence). Trimming stripped 7 bases from V and 1 base from J, with 8 bases between.

The chain employs TRBV19 and TRBJ2-5, with D hard to call. This CDR3 is 13 amino acids long. V lost 3 bases, J lost 1 base, and 6 bases lay in between. Germline assignment: CDR1 LNHDA and CDR2 SQIVND (reference sequence). The CDR3 region has the DNA TGTGCCAGTAGTATGGTAACCCAAGAGACCCAGTACTTC. It yields the protein CASSMVTQETQYF.

This rearrangement joins TRBV3-1 to TRBJ1-6; the D gene is possibly TRBD1 (5 bases). V was clipped by 4 bases and J by 0 bases, with 7 bases between them. The CDR3 runs 15 residues. Germline CDR1 LGHDT, CDR2 YNNKEL (reference sequence). In nucleotides, the CDR3 is TGTGCCAGCAGCCCCCAGGGCTCCTATAATTCACCCCTCCACTTT. It yields the protein CASSPQGSYNSPLHF.

The chain carries TRBV5-1 and TRBJ1-5; unclear D gene. The CDR3 has 16 amino acids. Germline V gene data show CDR1 as SGHRS and CDR2 as YFSETQ. V lost 3 bases and J lost 1, with 14 bases in between. The CDR3 is CASSSQPGWSNQPQHF. The CDR3 DNA reads TGCGCCAGCAGCTCTCAGCCGGGCTGGAGCAATCAGCCCCAGCATTTT.

CDR3 region: CASSPRTGSQYF. CDR3 in DNA: TGCGCCAGCAGCCCCCGGACAGGGTCGCAGTATTTT. The chain couples TRBV5-1 to TRBJ2-3; 8 bases agree with TRBD1. Germline loops: CDR1 SGHRS, CDR2 YFSETQ. The length of the CDR3 is 12 residues. J was trimmed by 10 bases and V by 4 bases; bases with no gene match: 5. The full variable domain, completed using reference TRBV5-1 and TRBJ2-3, is KAGVTQTPRYLIKTRGQQVTLSCSPISGHRSVSWYQQTPGQGLQFLFEYFSETQRNKGNFPGRFSGRQFSNSRSEMNVSTLELGDSALYLCASSPRTGSQYFGPGTRLTVL.

This clonotype has a single count. The junction does not match germline at one end; this may be a read error. V gene TRBV9 combines with J gene TRBJ2-2; 8 nucleotides align to TRBD1. The CDR3 is 15 amino acids. The V gene's germline CDR1 is SGDLS and CDR2 YYNGEE. The CDR3 reads CAREWTGKNSGELFF. Here the CDR3 DNA reads TGTGCCAGGGAATGGACAGGGAAGAACTCCGGGGAGCTGTTTTTT.

The rearrangement uses TRBV16 and TRBJ2-6; D might be TRBD2 (6 bases). V dropped 4 bases and J dropped 4 bases, with 17 bases sitting between them. The germline V gene encodes CDR1 KGHSY and CDR2 FQNENV. The length of the CDR3 is 17 residues. CDR3 region: CASSRVGPGVGANVLTF. CDR3 nucleotide sequence: TGTGCCAGCAGCCGGGTCGGCCCGGGGGTAGGGGCCAACGTCCTGACTTTC.

On this clonotype itself: A read error may produce the germline difference seen at one junction end. This chain uses TRBV7-7 with TRBJ2-5; 11 bases map to TRBD2. Per germline, CDR1 SSHAT and CDR2 FNYEAQ (reference sequence). This CDR3 has 17 residues. CDR3 DNA sequence: TGTGCTAGCAGCCCCCGGAGTAGCGGGAGGGTCCAAGAGACCCAGTACTTC. It translates to CASSPRSSGRVQETQYF.